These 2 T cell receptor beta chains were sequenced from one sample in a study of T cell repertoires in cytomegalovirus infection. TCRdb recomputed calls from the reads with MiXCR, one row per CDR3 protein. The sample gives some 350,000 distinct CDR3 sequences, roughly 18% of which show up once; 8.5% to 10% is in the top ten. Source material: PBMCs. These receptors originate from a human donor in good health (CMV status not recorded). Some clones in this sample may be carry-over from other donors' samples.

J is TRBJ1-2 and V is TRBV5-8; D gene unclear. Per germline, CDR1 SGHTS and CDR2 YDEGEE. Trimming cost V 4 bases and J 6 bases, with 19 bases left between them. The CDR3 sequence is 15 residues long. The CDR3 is CASSEGLRGYHGYTF. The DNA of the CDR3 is TGTGCCAGCAGCGAAGGTCTCCGAGGGTATCATGGCTACACCTTC.

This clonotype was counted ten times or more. Here the CDR3 reads CASSLTGLYEQFF. DNA for the CDR3: TGTGCCAGCAGCTTAACAGGGTTGTACGAGCAGTTCTTC. J is TRBJ2-1 and V is TRBV7-3; D remains unclear. The V end was cut by 0 bases, the J end by 10 bases, with 10 bases between. The germline V gene has CDR1 SGHTA and CDR2 FQGTGA. The CDR3 has 13 amino acids.